The 9 T cell receptor beta chains reported below all come from one sample, sequenced in a study of blood T cell repertoires in COVID-19 (dated by TCRdb to between 2020 and 2021). Library creation used the immunoSEQ multiplex PCR assay. TCRdb took over this immuneACCESS table, retaining in-frame rearrangements with V and J assigned. Such tables are incomplete; in checked studies, under half of the missing clones stem from an unresolved V gene, and the remainder is unexplained. The table for this sample lists 250,000 or so clones; 85% to 95% of them were counted only once. In total, the top ten clones hold around 2.8% of the sample. The sequenced sample consisted of PBMCs or T cells enriched from blood (not recorded which). All receptors derive from a man aged 40-55 years who had been exposed to COVID-19.

The J gene is TRBJ1-2, the V gene TRBV5-6; no clear D gene. Germline CDR1 is SGHDT and CDR2 is YYEEEE. The CDR3 extends over 12 amino acids. V was cut by 2 bases and J by 7 bases, with 9 bases left in between. CDR3 in DNA: TGTGCCAGCAGCTTAATCATCGGTGGCTACACCTTC. Translating gives CASSLIIGGYTF.

This clone appeared a few times. The chain carries TRBV27 and TRBJ1-2; maybe TRBD1 (6 bases). The CDR3 has 12 residues. V shed 8 bases and J shed 7 bases, with 14 bases lying between them. The germline gives CDR1 MNHEY, CDR2 SMNVEV (reference sequence). This CDR3 is CASGRDIGGYTF. The CDR3 nucleotides are TGTGCCAGCGGACGGGACATCGGTGGCTACACCTTC.

This clone was counted a single time. The CDR3 here is CASSLGGRGYTF. As DNA, the CDR3 is TGTGCCAGCAGCCTCGGAGGGCGTGGCTACACCTTC. The chain has TRBV11-2 and TRBJ1-2, with no clear D. Deletions cut 5 bases from V and 7 bases from J, with 11 bases between. The CDR3 length is 12 residues. Germline loops: CDR1 SGHAT, CDR2 FQNNGV.

This clone was observed a single time. The chain uses TRBV5-5 and TRBJ2-4, with 12 positions matching TRBD2. Trimming removed 4 bases from V and 5 bases from J; junction bases left unmatched: 10. The CDR3 has 17 amino acids. Germline V gene data show CDR1 as SGHKS and CDR2 as YYEKEE (reference sequence). CDR3 nucleotide sequence: TGTGCCAGCAGCCCGTATCTAGCGGGAGGGCCACAAAACATTCAGTACTTC. It specifies CASSPYLAGGPQNIQYF.

The chain recombines TRBV24-1 with TRBJ2-7; D remains ambiguous. V was cut by 2 bases and J by 1 base, with 8 bases left in between. The V gene's germline CDR1 is KGHDR and CDR2 SFDVKD. This CDR3 region has 14 residues. The CDR3 DNA reads TGTGCCACCAGTGATTCGACACGTTCCTACGAGCAGTACTTC. Residues: CATSDSTRSYEQYF.

The rearrangement joins TRBV4-3 to TRBJ1-4; D gene unclear. The CDR3 length is 15 residues. Looked up from germline, CDR1 is LGHNA and CDR2 is YSLEER. Between the trimmed V and J ends, which lost 1 base and 8 bases, there was a span of 14 bases. CDR3 DNA sequence: TGCGCCAGCAGCCAAGGTACGAGATCCCGAGAAAAACTGTTTTTT. Translation gives CASSQGTRSREKLFF.

The gene calls are TRBV4-3 and TRBJ2-1, with D hard to call. This CDR3 is 13 amino acids long. The ends were cut back, 4 bases at V and 4 bases at J, with 8 bases in the middle. Per the germline V gene, CDR1 is LGHNA and CDR2 is YSLEER. In DNA, the CDR3 is TGCGCCAGCAGCCTATCCCGGTACAATGAGCAGTTCTTC. Translated, it gives CASSLSRYNEQFF.

The chain couples TRBV10-3 to TRBJ1-1; D possibly corresponds to TRBD1 (5 bases). Between the trimmed V and J ends, which lost 8 bases and 1 base, there was a span of 8 bases. CDR1 and CDR2 from the germline V gene are ENHRY and SYGVKD. The CDR3 has 12 amino acids. The CDR3 is CAIPQGNTEAFF. CDR3 nucleotide sequence: TGTGCCATCCCCCAGGGGAACACTGAAGCTTTCTTT.

J is TRBJ1-6 and V is TRBV27, with 7 bases that match TRBD1. V shed 7 bases, J shed 10 bases, and the junction held 7 bases outside the gene matches. The length of the CDR3 is 13 residues. The germline CDR1 and CDR2 sequences are MNHEY and SMNVEV (reference sequence). For the CDR3, the DNA is TGTGCCAGCATGGACAGGTTGAGGTCACCCCTCCACTTT. Translating it yields CASMDRLRSPLHF.